These 26 T cell receptor beta chains share one sample of origin, sequenced in a study of blood T cell repertoires in COVID-19. The protocol was immunoSEQ multiplex PCR, while the TCRdb copy is restricted to in-frame clones and leaves out a portion. The profile shows over 200,000 clones, over 75% of them singletons. The sample comprised peripheral blood. These receptors were collected from a human donor in a cohort sampled during active COVID-19.

The chain joins TRBV28 to TRBJ2-1, with 8 bases matching TRBD2. This CDR3 region has 15 residues. J lost 7 bases, V lost 2 bases, and 7 bases had no gene match. The germline gives CDR1 MDHEN, CDR2 SYDVKM. DNA for the CDR3: TGTGCCAGCAGTTTACGTGGACTAGCCTCAAATGAGCAGTTCTTC. The encoded protein is CASSLRGLASNEQFF.

This clone has a handful of counts. V and J are TRBV6-2 or TRBV6-3 and TRBJ2-1; TRBD2 might be the D (6 bases). The V end was cut by 2 bases, the J end by 0 bases, with 14 bases between. CDR3 size: 17 residues. Germline V gives CDR1 MNHEY, CDR2 SVGEGT. The CDR3 region is CASSYPTDGSSYNEQFF. In DNA form, the CDR3 reads TGTGCCAGCAGTTACCCCACGGACGGGAGCTCCTACAATGAGCAGTTCTTC.

This clone showed up many times. V usage is TRBV5-4 and J usage is TRBJ2-1, with D perhaps matching TRBD1 (6 bases). CDR1 and CDR2 (germline): SGHNT, YYREEE (reference sequence). With 0 bases removed from V and 4 bases from J, the gap between germline ends came to 8 bases. The CDR3 sequence is 14 residues long. As DNA, the CDR3 is TGTGCCAGCAGCTTGGAAAGGGGGTACAATGAGCAGTTCTTC. This codes for CASSLERGYNEQFF. The entire variable domain, with the rest obtained from reference TRBV5-4 and TRBJ2-1, is as follows: ETGVTQSPTHLIKTRGQQVTLRCSSQSGHNTVSWYQQALGQGPQFIFQYYREEENGRGNFPPRFSGLQFPNYSSELNVNALELDDSALYLCASSLERGYNEQFFGPGTRLTVL.

CDR3 loop: CASSPGQRKYGYTF. CDR3 DNA sequence: TGTGCCAGCAGCCCGGGACAAAGAAAATATGGCTACACCTTC. The chain has TRBV7-9 and TRBJ1-2; D may be TRBD1 (6 bases). Germline V gene sequence: CDR1 SEHNR, CDR2 FQNEAQ (reference sequence). V lost 5 bases, J lost 5 bases, and 15 bases lay in between. This CDR3 region has 14 residues.

The chain combines TRBV15 with TRBJ1-5; no reliable D call. V gave up 0 bases and J gave up 5 bases, with 5 bases separating them. The germline CDR1 and CDR2 sequences are LNHNV and YYDKDF (reference sequence). This CDR3 is built from 13 residues. CDR3 nucleotides: TGTGCCACCAGCAGAGATAACTATCAGCCCCAGCATTTT. Protein sequence: CATSRDNYQPQHF. The full variable domain, with the rest looked up from reference TRBV15 and TRBJ1-5, is DAMVIQNPRYQVTQFGKPVTLSCSQTLNHNVMYWYQQKSSQAPKLLFHYYDKDFNNEADTPDNFQSRRPNTSFCFLDIRSPGLGDTAMYLCATSRDNYQPQHFGDGTRLSIL.

The chain combines TRBV6-5 with TRBJ1-1; TRBD1 might be the D (5 bases). Germline V lookup: CDR1 MNHEY, CDR2 SVGAGI. The V end was cut by 3 bases, the J end by 4 bases, with 15 bases between. CDR3 length: 15 amino acids. The CDR3 DNA sequence: TGTGCCAGCAGTTATGTTCCAGGGTCGGTCACTGAAGCTTTCTTT. Protein sequence: CASSYVPGSVTEAFF.

The chain is built from TRBV28 and TRBJ2-7; the match to TRBD2 covers 9 bases. The CDR3 is 14 amino acids. Germline CDR1 reads MDHEN; CDR2 reads SYDVKM. V gave up 8 bases and J gave up 3 bases; unmatched junction bases: 8. CDR3 loop: CASALREGRYEQYF. The CDR3 DNA is TGTGCCAGCGCATTGCGGGAGGGCCGCTACGAGCAGTACTTC.

The chain recombines TRBV5-1 with TRBJ1-3; D gene ambiguous. Germline V gene sequence: CDR1 SGHRS, CDR2 YFSETQ. V was clipped by 0 bases and J by 0 bases, with 7 bases between them. The CDR3 is made up of 15 amino acids. The CDR3 DNA reads as TGCGCCAGCAGCTTGGAACGGTCCTCTGGAAACACCATATATTTT. It codes for CASSLERSSGNTIYF.

The chain is built from TRBV5-1 and TRBJ2-1; TRBD2 aligns across 8 bases. The CDR3 runs to 16 residues. V lost 2 bases to trimming and J lost 8 bases; unmatched junction nucleotides: 12. CDR1 is SGHRS and CDR2 is YFSETQ in the germline V gene. The chain's CDR3 is CASSFRGRPIGHEQFF. The DNA for the CDR3 is TGCGCCAGCAGCTTCCGCGGGAGGCCTATCGGGCATGAGCAGTTCTTC.

The genes are TRBV5-1 and TRBJ2-7, with 9 bases aligning to TRBD2. V shed 2 bases, J shed 3 bases, and the junction held 6 bases outside the gene matches. The V gene's germline CDR1 is SGHRS and CDR2 YFSETQ. The CDR3 spans 15 residues. The CDR3 region is CASSLASGVGYEQYF. In nucleotides, the CDR3 is TGCGCCAGCAGCTTAGCTAGCGGGGTAGGCTACGAGCAGTACTTC.

The V call is TRBV28, the J call TRBJ1-2, with D possibly being TRBD1 (5 bases). Germline V gene sequence: CDR1 MDHEN, CDR2 SYDVKM. V was pared by 7 bases and J by 2 bases, with 14 bases between. The CDR3 runs to 14 residues. The CDR3 spells CASKKIDRNYGYTF. The CDR3 DNA sequence: TGTGCCAGCAAAAAAATCGACAGAAACTATGGCTACACCTTC.

This chain connects TRBV7-2 to TRBJ1-2, with TRBD1 matching over 9 bases. The CDR3 totals 15 residues. Losses at the gene ends were 5 bases for V and 6 bases for J; bases not matched to a gene: 10. CDR1 and CDR2 (germline): SGHTA, FQGNSA. CDR3 loop: CASSPRQGGFDGYTF. The CDR3, as DNA: TGTGCCAGCAGCCCCCGACAGGGGGGATTTGATGGCTACACCTTC.

This clone was counted only a few times. The chain is built from TRBV27 and TRBJ1-1; D gene unclear. Trimming removed 3 bases at V and 5 bases at J, with 16 bases between. Per the germline V gene, CDR1 is MNHEY and CDR2 is SMNVEV (reference sequence). CDR3 length: 15 amino acids. The CDR3 nucleotides read TGTGCCAGCAGTTTGGCGGGAGGGCCGAGGACTGAAGCTTTCTTT. Its translation is CASSLAGGPRTEAFF.

CDR3 bases: TGTGCCAGCAGTTCAGGTTACAGGGAGCAAGAGACCCAGTACTTC. This codes for CASSSGYREQETQYF. The chain joins TRBV27 to TRBJ2-5, with D possibly being TRBD1 (6 bases). CDR1 and CDR2 from the germline V gene are MNHEY and SMNVEV (reference sequence). The V end lost 4 bases, the J end lost 2 bases, and 14 bases lay between the germline ends. The CDR3 contains 15 residues.

The V and J genes are TRBV7-9 and TRBJ2-7; the match to TRBD1 covers 8 bases. The germline CDR1 and CDR2 sequences are SEHNR and FQNEAQ (reference sequence). This CDR3 has 15 residues. With V trimmed by 5 bases and J by 2 bases, 8 bases remained unmatched. The CDR3 is CASSLGWTGTYEQYF. CDR3 in DNA: TGTGCCAGCAGCCTAGGTTGGACAGGGACCTACGAGCAGTACTTC. Supplemented by reference TRBV7-9 and TRBJ2-7, the full variable domain reads DTGVSQNPRHKITKRGQNVTFRCDPISEHNRLYWYRQTLGQGPEFLTYFQNEAQLEKSRLLSDRFSAERPKGSFSTLEIQRTEQGDSAMYLCASSLGWTGTYEQYFGPGTRLTVT.

This chain uses TRBV7-8 with TRBJ2-3, with D possibly being TRBD2 (6 bases). The CDR3 length is 15 residues. V gave up 4 bases and J gave up 6 bases, with 17 bases separating them. CDR1 and CDR2 from the germline V gene are SGHVS and FQNEAQ. CDR3 sequence: CASSSLRLGFDTQYF. In DNA, the CDR3 is TGTGCCAGCAGCTCCCTCAGACTAGGGTTCGATACGCAGTATTTT.

This clone was seen a handful of times. This chain connects TRBV18 to TRBJ1-5; D ambiguous. V was cut by 6 bases and J by 5 bases, with 11 bases left in between. The CDR3 runs to 13 residues. Germline CDR1 reads KGHSH; CDR2 reads LQKENI. The CDR3 protein is CASSRGFDQPQHF. The CDR3 coding sequence is TGTGCCAGCTCCCGGGGTTTTGATCAGCCCCAGCATTTT.

The chain couples TRBV4-3 to TRBJ2-7; D unresolved. Looked up from germline, CDR1 is LGHNA and CDR2 is YSLEER. Trimming cost V 0 bases and J 9 bases, with 12 bases left between them. This CDR3 comprises 13 residues. The DNA for the CDR3 is TGCGCCAGCAGCCAAGATCCGCGCGGCTCGCAGTACTTC. Its translation is CASSQDPRGSQYF.

The rearrangement joins TRBV7-9 to TRBJ2-7, with 9 bases lining up with TRBD1. V trimming: 5 bases; J trimming: 5 bases; junction bases outside the gene matches: 7. Germline V gene lookup returns CDR1 SEHNR and CDR2 FQNEAQ (reference sequence). CDR3 length: 14 amino acids. This CDR3 reads CASSGAGTGNEQYF. CDR3 nucleotide sequence: TGTGCCAGCAGCGGCGCGGGGACAGGGAACGAGCAGTACTTC.

This chain uses TRBV30 with TRBJ2-2, with TRBD2 matching 14 bases. The J segment lost 5 bases and the V segment lost 2 bases, leaving 10 bases of the junction unmatched. This CDR3 comprises 18 residues. The germline CDR1 and CDR2 sequences are GTSNPN and SVGIG (reference sequence). As DNA, the CDR3 is TGTGCCTGGAGTTCGACTAGCGGGAGGGCCCGAGTTACCGGGGAGCTGTTTTTT. This sequence encodes CAWSSTSGRARVTGELFF.

The gene calls are TRBV2 and TRBJ2-3, with 10 bases identical to TRBD1. Germline values: CDR1 SNHLY, CDR2 FYNNEI. V lost 9 bases to trimming and J lost 2 bases; unmatched junction nucleotides: 2. This CDR3 has 13 amino acids. In DNA form, the CDR3 reads TGTGCCAGGGGACAGGGGATCACAGATACGCAGTATTTT. Translated: CARGQGITDTQYF.

The V call is TRBV19, the J call TRBJ1-5; the D gene is possibly TRBD1 (6 bases). The CDR3 contains 13 residues. Trimming removed 10 bases from V and 3 bases from J, with 13 bases in between. The germline V gene encodes CDR1 LNHDA and CDR2 SQIVND (reference sequence). CDR3 residues: CATWGGANQPQHF. The CDR3 nucleotides read TGTGCCACCTGGGGGGGGGCCAATCAGCCCCAGCATTTT.

This sequence joins TRBV5-1 and TRBJ2-7; 9 nucleotides match TRBD1. Germline V gives CDR1 SGHRS, CDR2 YFSETQ. This CDR3 has 16 residues. The V segment lost 0 bases and the J segment 0 bases; nucleotides outside the gene matches: 4. The CDR3 protein is CASSLVGTGISYEQYF. For the CDR3, the DNA is TGCGCCAGCAGCTTGGTTGGGACAGGGATCTCCTACGAGCAGTACTTC.

The gene calls are TRBV28 and TRBJ2-1, with 12 bases that match TRBD2. The junction had 8 bases not matched to a gene; V was cut back by 5 bases and J by 6 bases. The CDR3 loop spans 16 amino acids. The V gene's germline CDR1 is MDHEN and CDR2 SYDVKM. The CDR3 region has the DNA TGTGCCAGCAGTCAAACCCTAGCGGGAGGGCCCAATGAGCAGTTCTTC. It yields the protein CASSQTLAGGPNEQFF.

The rearrangement links TRBV4-2 to TRBJ1-4; 8 positions agree with TRBD1. The trim removed 0 bases at V and 5 bases at J, leaving 8 bases unmatched. Germline CDR1 reads LGHNA; CDR2 reads YNFKEQ. The CDR3 sequence is 17 residues long. The CDR3 DNA reads TGTGCCAGCAGCCAAGATCAGGCTCGACAGGGGAATGAAAAACTGTTTTTT. It yields the protein CASSQDQARQGNEKLFF.

V gene TRBV4-3 combines with J gene TRBJ2-7, with 8 bases aligning to TRBD1. This CDR3 comprises 13 residues. Germline V lookup: CDR1 LGHNA, CDR2 YSLEER. V gave up 0 bases and J gave up 11 bases; unmatched junction bases: 6. The CDR3 DNA reads as TGCGCCAGCAGCCAAGATCGCTACAGGGGGGAGTACTTC. Its protein is CASSQDRYRGEYF.